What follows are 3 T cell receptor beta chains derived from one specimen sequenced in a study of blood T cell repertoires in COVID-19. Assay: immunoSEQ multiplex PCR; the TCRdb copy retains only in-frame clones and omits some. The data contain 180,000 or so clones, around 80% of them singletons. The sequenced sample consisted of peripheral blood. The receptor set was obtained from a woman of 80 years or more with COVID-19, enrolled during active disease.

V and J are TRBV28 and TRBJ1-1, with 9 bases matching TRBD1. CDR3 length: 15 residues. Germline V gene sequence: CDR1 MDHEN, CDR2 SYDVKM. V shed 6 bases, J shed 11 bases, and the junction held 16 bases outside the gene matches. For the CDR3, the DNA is TGTGCCAGCAGGACTCTACGAGGGACAGGGTTTGATGCTTTCTTT. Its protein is CASRTLRGTGFDAFF. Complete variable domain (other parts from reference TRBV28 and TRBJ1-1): DVKVTQSSRYLVKRTGEKVFLECVQDMDHENMFWYRQDPGLGLRLIYFSYDVKMKEKGDIPEGYSVSREKKERFSLILESASTNQTSMYLCASRTLRGTGFDAFFGQGTRLTVV.

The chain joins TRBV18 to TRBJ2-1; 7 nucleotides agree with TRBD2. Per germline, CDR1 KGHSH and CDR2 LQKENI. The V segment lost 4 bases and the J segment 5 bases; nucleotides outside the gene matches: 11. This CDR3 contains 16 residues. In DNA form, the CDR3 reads TGTGCCAGCTCACGAAAATCCGGGACTAATCACAATGAGCAGTTCTTC. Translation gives CASSRKSGTNHNEQFF.

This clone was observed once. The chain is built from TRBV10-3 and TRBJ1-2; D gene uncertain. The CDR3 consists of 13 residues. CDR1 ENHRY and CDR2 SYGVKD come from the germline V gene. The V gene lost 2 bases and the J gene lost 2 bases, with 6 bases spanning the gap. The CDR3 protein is CAISEEQNYGYTF. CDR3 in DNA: TGTGCCATCAGTGAGGAACAGAACTATGGCTACACCTTC.